This T cell receptor (beta chain) was recorded in a study of blood T cells in healthy people across ages. This clonotype has more than one count but fewer than ten. Its antigen is unknown. Study-level points and caveats: Both naive CD4+ cell counts and diversity were greater in long-lived donors than in aged donors. Older age coincided with a roughly linear decline in TCR beta diversity per million T cells.

V was shortened by 5 bases and J by 4 bases, with 14 bases between the two germline ends. The CDR3 runs 14 residues. Donors were systemically healthy Caucasian individuals from Russia aged 6 to 90 years. Using a J-beta primer mix together with a sample-barcoded 5' primer, a second PCR was run for about 7 to 12 cycles. One entry per CDR3 protein, called by TCRdb with MiXCR from the 5' RACE reads. The sample lists some 1.4 million distinct CDR3 sequences, about 40% occurring once. The J gene is TRBJ1-2, the V gene TRBV12-3 or TRBV12-4; weak D call: TRBD1 (5 bases). This clonotype was sampled from a woman between 18 and 29 years old in good health. Material for sequencing was blood. The CDR3 loop is CASSTTRASYGYTF. The CDR3 DNA sequence: TGTGCCAGCAGTACGACCAGGGCGTCCTATGGCTACACCTTC.